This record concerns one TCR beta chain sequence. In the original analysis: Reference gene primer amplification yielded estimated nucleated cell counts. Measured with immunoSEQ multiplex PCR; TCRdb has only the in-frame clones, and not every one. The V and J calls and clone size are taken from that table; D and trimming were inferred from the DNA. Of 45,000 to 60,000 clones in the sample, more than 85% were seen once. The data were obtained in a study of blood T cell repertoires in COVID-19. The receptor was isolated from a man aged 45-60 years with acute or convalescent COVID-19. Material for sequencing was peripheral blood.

The CDR3 DNA sequence: TGCAGTGCCGGGCTAGCGGGAGAGCAGTACTTC. Its protein is CSAGLAGEQYF. The chain uses TRBV20-1 and TRBJ2-7, with TRBD2 matching 9 bases. The CDR3 covers 11 residues. V lost 6 bases to trimming and J lost 7 bases; unmatched junction nucleotides: 4. CDR1 is DFQATT, CDR2 SNEGSKA, per germline (reference sequence).